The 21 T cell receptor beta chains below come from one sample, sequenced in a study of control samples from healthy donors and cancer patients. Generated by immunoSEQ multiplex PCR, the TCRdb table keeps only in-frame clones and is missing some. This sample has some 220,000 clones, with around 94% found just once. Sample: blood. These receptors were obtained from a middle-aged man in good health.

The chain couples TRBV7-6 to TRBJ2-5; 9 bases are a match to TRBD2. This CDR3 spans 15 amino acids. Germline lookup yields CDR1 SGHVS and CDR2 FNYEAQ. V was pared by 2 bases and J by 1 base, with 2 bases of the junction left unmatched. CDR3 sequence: CASSLIAGAQETQYF. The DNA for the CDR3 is TGTGCCAGCAGCTTAATAGCGGGGGCCCAAGAGACCCAGTACTTC.

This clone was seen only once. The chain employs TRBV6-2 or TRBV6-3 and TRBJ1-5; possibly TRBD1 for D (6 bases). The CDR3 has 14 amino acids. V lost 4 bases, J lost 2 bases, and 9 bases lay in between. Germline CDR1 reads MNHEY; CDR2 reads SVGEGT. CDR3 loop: CASSSQGRNQPQHF. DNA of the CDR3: TGTGCCAGCAGTTCACAGGGCCGCAATCAGCCCCAGCATTTT.

The CDR3 nucleotides are TGTGCCAGCAGCCAAGATTCAGCGACCCAGTACTTC. It yields the protein CASSQDSATQYF. The chain recombines TRBV3-1 (or the pseudogene TRBV3-2) with TRBJ2-5; the D is unclear. This CDR3 region has 12 residues. Germline CDR1 and CDR2: LGHDT and YNNKEL (reference sequence). V was shortened by 0 bases and J by 7 bases, with 6 bases between the two germline ends.

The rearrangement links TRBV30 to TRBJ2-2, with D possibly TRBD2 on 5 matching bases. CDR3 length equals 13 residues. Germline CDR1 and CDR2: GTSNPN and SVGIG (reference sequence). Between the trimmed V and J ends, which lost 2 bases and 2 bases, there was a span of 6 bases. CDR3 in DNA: TGTGCCTGGAGTCTAGCCAACACCGGGGAGCTGTTTTTT. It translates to CAWSLANTGELFF. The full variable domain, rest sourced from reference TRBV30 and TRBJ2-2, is SQTIHQWPATLVQPVGSPLSLECTVEGTSNPNLYWYRQAAGRGLQLLFYSVGIGQISSEVPQNLSASRPQDRQFILSSKKLLLSDSGFYLCAWSLANTGELFFGEGSRLTVL.

The CDR3 bases are TGTGCCAGCAGCCTCCGGACAGGGTCGTACGAGCAGTACTTC. Protein product: CASSLRTGSYEQYF. The chain is built from TRBV5-4 and TRBJ2-7; 8 bases are a match to TRBD1. The CDR3 consists of 14 residues. Germline CDR1 is SGHNT and CDR2 is YYREEE (reference sequence). After removal of 4 bases from V and 4 bases from J, the junction contained 7 bases not matched to a gene.

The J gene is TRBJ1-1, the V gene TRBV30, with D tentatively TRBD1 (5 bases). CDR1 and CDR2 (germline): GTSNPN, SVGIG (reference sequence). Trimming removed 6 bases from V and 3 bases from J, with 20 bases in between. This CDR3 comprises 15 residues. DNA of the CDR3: TGTGCCTGCAGAATACCGGGACGGTGGGACACTGAAGCTTTCTTT. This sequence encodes CACRIPGRWDTEAFF.

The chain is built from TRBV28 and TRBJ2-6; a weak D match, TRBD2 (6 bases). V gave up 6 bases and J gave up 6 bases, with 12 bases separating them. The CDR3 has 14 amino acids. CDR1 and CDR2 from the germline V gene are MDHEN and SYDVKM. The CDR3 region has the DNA TGTGCCAGCAGGTCCGGGGGTGAGGCCAACGTCCTGACTTTC. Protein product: CASRSGGEANVLTF.

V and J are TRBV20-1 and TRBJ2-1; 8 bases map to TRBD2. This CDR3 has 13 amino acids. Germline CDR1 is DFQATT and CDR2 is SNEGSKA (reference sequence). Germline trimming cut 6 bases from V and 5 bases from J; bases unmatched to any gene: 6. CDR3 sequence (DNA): TGCAGTGCCAGTAGCGGGGACCACAATGAGCAGTTCTTC. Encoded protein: CSASSGDHNEQFF.

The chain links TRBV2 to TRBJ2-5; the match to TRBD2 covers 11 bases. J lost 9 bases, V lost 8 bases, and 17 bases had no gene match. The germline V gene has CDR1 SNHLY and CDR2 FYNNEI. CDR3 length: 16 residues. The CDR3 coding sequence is TGTGCCAGCGTGAAAATTAGCGGGGGGGCCCTTGGGGCCCAGTACTTC. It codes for CASVKISGGALGAQYF.

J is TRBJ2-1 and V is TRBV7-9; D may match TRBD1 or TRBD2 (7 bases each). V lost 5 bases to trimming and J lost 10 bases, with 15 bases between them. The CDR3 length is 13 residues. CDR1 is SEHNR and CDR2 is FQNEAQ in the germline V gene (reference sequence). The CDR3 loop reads CASSLGGDSEQFF. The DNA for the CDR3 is TGTGCCAGCAGCCTAGGGGGGGACAGCGAGCAGTTCTTC. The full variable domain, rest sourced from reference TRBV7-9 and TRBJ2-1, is DTGVSQNPRHKITKRGQNVTFRCDPISEHNRLYWYRQTLGQGPEFLTYFQNEAQLEKSRLLSDRFSAERPKGSFSTLEIQRTEQGDSAMYLCASSLGGDSEQFFGPGTRLTVL.

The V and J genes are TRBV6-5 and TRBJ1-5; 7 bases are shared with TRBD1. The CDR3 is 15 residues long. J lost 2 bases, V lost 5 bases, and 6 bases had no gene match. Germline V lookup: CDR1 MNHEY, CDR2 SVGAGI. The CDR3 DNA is TGTGCCAGCAGTCCCGGGACAGTCGGCAATCAGCCCCAGCATTTT. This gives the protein CASSPGTVGNQPQHF.

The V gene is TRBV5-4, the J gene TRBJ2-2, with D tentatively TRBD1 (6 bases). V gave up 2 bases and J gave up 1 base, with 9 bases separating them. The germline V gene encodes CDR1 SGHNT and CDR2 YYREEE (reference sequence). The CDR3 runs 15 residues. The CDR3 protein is CASSLGQMNTGELFF. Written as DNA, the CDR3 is TGTGCCAGCAGCTTAGGACAGATGAACACCGGGGAGCTGTTTTTT.

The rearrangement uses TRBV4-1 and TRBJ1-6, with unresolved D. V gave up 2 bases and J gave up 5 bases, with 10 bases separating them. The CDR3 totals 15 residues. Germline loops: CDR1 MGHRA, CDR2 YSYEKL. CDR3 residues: CASSQPTADNSPLHF. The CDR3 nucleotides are TGCGCCAGCAGCCAACCTACAGCGGATAATTCACCCCTCCACTTT.

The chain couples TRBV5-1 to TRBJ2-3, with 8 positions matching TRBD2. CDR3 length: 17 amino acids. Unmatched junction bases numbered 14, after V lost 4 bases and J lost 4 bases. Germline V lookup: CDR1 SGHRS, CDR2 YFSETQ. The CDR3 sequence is CASSDPWGSGTADTQYF. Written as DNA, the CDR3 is TGCGCCAGCAGCGACCCCTGGGGTAGCGGGACCGCAGATACGCAGTATTTT.

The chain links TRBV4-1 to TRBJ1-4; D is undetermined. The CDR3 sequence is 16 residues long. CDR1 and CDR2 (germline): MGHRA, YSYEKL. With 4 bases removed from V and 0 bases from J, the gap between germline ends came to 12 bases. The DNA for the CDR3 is TGCGCCAGCAGCCCTGAAGGGAGTGCAACTAATGAAAAACTGTTTTTT. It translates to CASSPEGSATNEKLFF.

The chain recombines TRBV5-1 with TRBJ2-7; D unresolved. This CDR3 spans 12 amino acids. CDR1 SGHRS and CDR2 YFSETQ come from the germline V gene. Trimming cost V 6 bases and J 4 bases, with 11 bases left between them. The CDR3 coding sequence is TGCGCCAGCAATTCGATGGATTACGAGCAGTACTTC. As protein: CASNSMDYEQYF.

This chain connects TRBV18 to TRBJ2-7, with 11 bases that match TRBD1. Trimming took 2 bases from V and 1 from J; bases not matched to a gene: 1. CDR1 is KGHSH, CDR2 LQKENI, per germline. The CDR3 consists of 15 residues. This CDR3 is CASSPGQGASYEQYV. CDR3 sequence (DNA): TGTGCCAGCTCACCAGGACAGGGGGCTTCCTACGAGCAGTACGTC.

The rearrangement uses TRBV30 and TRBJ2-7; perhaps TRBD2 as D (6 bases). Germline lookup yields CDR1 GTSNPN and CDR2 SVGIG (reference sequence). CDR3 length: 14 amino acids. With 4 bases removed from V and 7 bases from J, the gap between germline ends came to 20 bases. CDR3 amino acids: CAWKIPGATGEQYF. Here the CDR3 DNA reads TGTGCCTGGAAAATCCCGGGAGCCACGGGGGAGCAGTACTTC.

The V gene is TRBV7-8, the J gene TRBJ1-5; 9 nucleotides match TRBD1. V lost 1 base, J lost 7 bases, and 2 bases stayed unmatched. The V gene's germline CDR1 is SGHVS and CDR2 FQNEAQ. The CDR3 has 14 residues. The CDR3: CASSLGQGGQPQHF. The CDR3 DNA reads TGTGCCAGCAGCTTAGGACAGGGGGGACAGCCCCAGCATTTT. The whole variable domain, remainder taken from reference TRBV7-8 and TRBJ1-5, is GAGVSQSPRYKVAKRGQDVALRCDPISGHVSLFWYQQALGQGPEFLTYFQNEAQLDKSGLPSDRFFAERPEGSVSTLKIQRTQQEDSAVYLCASSLGQGGQPQHFGDGTRLSIL.

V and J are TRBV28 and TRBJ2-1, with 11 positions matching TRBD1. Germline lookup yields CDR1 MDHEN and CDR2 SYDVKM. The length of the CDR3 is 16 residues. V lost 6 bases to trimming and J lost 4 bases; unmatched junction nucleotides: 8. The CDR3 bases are TGTGCCAGCAGCCTCCCGGGACAGGGGGGGTACAATGAGCAGTTCTTC. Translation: CASSLPGQGGYNEQFF.

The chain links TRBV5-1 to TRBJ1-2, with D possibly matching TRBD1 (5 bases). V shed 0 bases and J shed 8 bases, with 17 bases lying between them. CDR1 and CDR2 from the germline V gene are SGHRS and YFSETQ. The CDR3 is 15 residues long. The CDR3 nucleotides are TGCGCCAGCAGCTTGGATAGGCAGGGAATTGACGGCTACACCTTC. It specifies CASSLDRQGIDGYTF.